This T cell receptor (beta chain) was retrieved from a study of cytomegalovirus exposure and HLA in healthy donors. The PCR made use of 60 Vbeta and 13 Jbeta primers. TCRdb keeps only in-frame clones here, not all; method: immunoSEQ multiplex PCR. Altogether 90,000 to 120,000 clones are present, around 77% being singletons, with the ten largest covering about 2.3%. The donors (healthy individuals) were bone marrow donors. Study observations and caveats: According to an earlier analysis, most TCR beta V segments yielded productive rearrangements about 90% or about 30% of the time. Some public TCRs appeared in many individuals, while most sequences were rare.

Concerning this clone: Its antigen remains unidentified.

V dropped 5 bases and J dropped 2; count of bases not matched to a gene: 8. There are 17 residues in the CDR3. The V gene's germline CDR1 is MNHEY and CDR2 SMNVEV (reference sequence). The gene calls are TRBV27 and TRBJ2-1, with 11 bases fitting TRBD2. This clonotype was sampled from a man aged 18 to 29 in good health and CMV-seronegative. The sequenced sample was PBMCs. CDR3: CASSAALAGGPYNEQFF. DNA of the CDR3: TGTGCCAGCAGTGCAGCCCTAGCGGGGGGCCCCTACAATGAGCAGTTCTTC.